The rows below give T cell receptor beta chains drawn from one sample of a study of blood T cells in healthy people across ages. MiXCR, applied by TCRdb to the 5' RACE reads, yields one record per CDR3 protein. Counted here are roughly 1.9 million distinct CDR3 sequences, roughly 43% occurring once; the ten biggest clones make up about 21%. Sequencing used blood. These receptors were collected from a human donor in good health. CDR3s include the opening cysteine and the closing phenylalanine or tryptophan. The D gene is left open where the match is weak. The listing skips clone size in some rows; elsewhere it reads once, few, many or a size class.

TRBV4-2	TRBJ1-2	TRBD1	few	TGTGCCAGCAGCCAAGAGGGGACGGGACAGGGGTATGGCTACACCTTC	CASSQEGTGQGYGYTF
TRBV7-3	TRBJ2-3	-	many	TGTGCCAGCAGCTTATACGGCACAGATACGCAGTATTTT	CASSLYGTDTQYF
TRBV27	TRBJ1-4	-	once	TGTGCCAGCAGTTCACGAAGACAGTCCAATGAAAAACTGTTTTTT	CASSSRRQSNEKLFF
TRBV20-1	TRBJ2-3	-	once	TGCAGTGCTAGAGAGAGAGATTTCGGAGGACCCCGCACAGATACGCAGTATTTT	CSARERDFGGPRTDTQYF
TRBV6-5	TRBJ2-7	-	-	TGTGCCAGCAGCCGAACCTACGGTGGGGGAACTTACGAGCAGTACTTC	CASSRTYGGGTYEQYF
TRBV4-3	TRBJ2-1	TRBD2	-	TGCGCCAGCAGCCAAGATTACGCTAGCGGGGGTCCTTACAATGAGCAGTTCTTC	CASSQDYASGGPYNEQFF
TRBV28	TRBJ1-1	-	-	TGTGCCACGCAGCCGAACACTGAAGCTTTCTTT	CATQPNTEAFF
TRBV5-5	TRBJ2-1	-	-	TGTGCCAGCAGCTTGGCGGGGGAGCGTGAGCAGTTCTTC	CASSLAGEREQFF
TRBV7-9	TRBJ2-1	-	-	TGTGCCAGCAGCGGACCCAACAGACCCCCGGCAGGGGGGGACAATGAGCAGTTCTTC	CASSGPNRPPAGGDNEQFF
TRBV29-1	TRBJ2-5	-	-	TGCAGCGTTGAAGCCGGGGGACAGTGGGAGACCCAGTACTTC	CSVEAGGQWETQYF
TRBV7-8	TRBJ2-6	-	-	TGTGCCAGCAGCGCCATACCACAGGGCCAACCCGACTCGGGGGCCAACGTCCTGACTTTC	CASSAIPQGQPDSGANVLTF
TRBV7-2	TRBJ1-5	TRBD1	-	TGTGCCAGCAGCTTAGCGCTGGACAGGGGTCAGCCCCAGCATTTT	CASSLALDRGQPQHF
TRBV28	TRBJ1-2	-	few	TGTGCCAGCAGCGCGCATAACCCACCAGGTTTCGATGGCTACACCTTC	CASSAHNPPGFDGYTF
TRBV12-5	TRBJ2-7	TRBD1	-	TGTGCTAGTGGTTTTGATGTTGGGACAGGGGGACCCTGCGAGCAGTACTTC	CASGFDVGTGGPCEQYF
TRBV4-1	TRBJ2-5	-	-	TGCGCCAGCAGCCGGACGGGAAAAGTCCAAGAGACCCAGTACTTC	CASSRTGKVQETQYF
TRBV2	TRBJ2-1	-	few	TGTGCCAGCAGTGATGAAGGTTTACCCATTCGGTTCTTC	CASSDEGLPIRFF
TRBV12-3/TRBV12-4	TRBJ2-5	-	-	TGTGCCAGCAGTTTTGCGGTATTGGAGACCCAGTACTTC	CASSFAVLETQYF
TRBV29-1	TRBJ2-7	-	-	TGCAGCGTTGAGTCCTCTGGGGCAGCTACCTACGAGCAGTACTTC	CSVESSGAATYEQYF
TRBV7-9	TRBJ2-5	-	-	TGTGCCAGCAGCTTTGATTTCAACCAAGAGACCCAGTACTTC	CASSFDFNQETQYF
TRBV6-5	TRBJ2-1	-	few	TGTGCCAGCAGTTACTCTGCGGGAAACTACAATGAGCAGTTCTTC	CASSYSAGNYNEQFF
TRBV7-9	TRBJ1-6	-	-	TGTGCCAGCAGCTTAGCAGGGGGATTTGGTTCACCCCTCCACTTT	CASSLAGGFGSPLHF
TRBV4-3	TRBJ1-6	-	-	TGCGCCAGCAACCAAGAAAAGGGGTCGAATTCACCCCTCCACTTT	CASNQEKGSNSPLHF
TRBV20-1	TRBJ1-2	-	-	TGCAGTGCTAGAGATCGAACGGACTATGGCTACACCTTC	CSARDRTDYGYTF
TRBV7-2	TRBJ2-7	TRBD2	few	TGTGCCAGCAGCTCAACTAGCGGGGACTACGAGCAGTACTTC	CASSSTSGDYEQYF